This T cell receptor beta chain was retrieved from a study of T cell responses to AZD1222 COVID-19 vaccine. The CDR3 extends over 11 amino acids. The V end was cut by 4 bases, the J end by 5 bases, with 9 bases between. Germline V gene sequence: CDR1 DFQATT, CDR2 SNEGSKA (reference sequence). Here immunoSEQ multiplex PCR was the method, and the copy in TCRdb shows in-frame clones only, minus some. This sample has roughly 49,000 clones, with over 80% found just once. Doses given second, at about 4 or about 12 weeks, were pooled. Broader study findings: The number of AZD1222 recipients seropositive at baseline was only 6 or 7. Nearly half of spike-specific TCRs reportedly target variant regions that are unmutated in the B.1.351 and B.1.1.7 variants. Researchers report vaccine-associated CD4 TCRs spanning spike, with dominance at 160-218 and 743-854.

Points on this clone: Its specificity is not known.

The sequences come from peripheral blood, collected 28 days after the second AZD1222 dose. The chain has TRBV20-1 and TRBJ2-7; D not certain. This receptor was obtained from an adult who received the AZD1222 COVID-19 vaccine. The CDR3 region is CSANLLHEQYF. The CDR3 DNA sequence: TGCAGTGCTAATTTACTTCACGAGCAGTACTTC.